This T cell receptor (beta chain) is from a study of blood T cell repertoires in COVID-19. In the source study's methods: Amplification of reference gene primers provided the estimated nucleated cell counts. Using immunoSEQ multiplex PCR, the repertoire was profiled, and TCRdb retains in-frame clones only, with some absent. That table supplies the V and J calls and clone size; D and trimming were determined from the DNA. The repertoire holds over 200,000 clones, with 80% to 90% as singletons. Germline CDR1 and CDR2: MNHEY and SVGAGI. This CDR3 has 14 residues. Trimming stripped 7 bases from V and 4 bases from J, with 14 bases between. Each participant's cohort was designated according to participant-reported clinical history. Exposed enrollees encountered a COVID-19 case at some point within 2 weeks before study entry.

This TCR derives from a woman in her thirties who had been exposed to COVID-19. The chain couples TRBV6-5 to TRBJ1-3, with a possible D match to TRBD1 (5 bases). Sample: PBMCs or T cells enriched from blood (not recorded which). This chain's CDR3 is CASTLGAGGNTIYF. The CDR3 DNA reads as TGTGCCAGCACCCTAGGGGCAGGAGGAAACACCATATATTTT.